The rows below give T cell receptor beta chains drawn from one sample of a study of blood T cell repertoires in COVID-19. This table comes from immunoSEQ multiplex PCR, and its TCRdb copy is limited to in-frame clones, with some not included. The sample gives more than 95,000 clones, roughly 84% of which show up once; roughly 29% is in the top ten. Sequencing was done on a sample of peripheral blood. Every receptor here comes from a man aged 55 to 70 with acute or convalescent COVID-19. CDR3s include the opening cysteine and the closing phenylalanine or tryptophan. D genes are given only for firm matches.

15 TRBJ1-1 NA TRBV11-2 CASSPPGLGGTEAFF TGTGCCAGCAGCCCCCCCGGCTTGGGGGGGACTGAAGCTTTCTTT
16 TRBJ1-3 TRBD1 TRBV7-9 CASSLSGQGGGNTIYF TGTGCCAGCAGCTTATCTGGACAGGGGGGAGGAAACACCATATATTTT
11 TRBJ1-5 NA TRBV19 CASGGEKPQHF TGTGCCAGTGGCGGTGAGAAGCCCCAGCATTTT
13 TRBJ2-1 NA TRBV29-1 CSVEPKGYNEQFF TGCAGCGTTGAACCTAAGGGGTACAATGAGCAGTTCTTC
16 TRBJ1-3 NA TRBV4-3 CASSPKYAGSGNTIYF TGCGCCAGCAGCCCCAAGTACGCAGGGTCTGGAAACACCATATATTTT
14 TRBJ2-7 TRBD1 TRBV4-2 CASSRDRGPYEQYF TGTGCCAGCAGTCGGGACAGGGGGCCATACGAGCAGTACTTC
19 TRBJ2-3 TRBD2 TRBV7-2 CASSLRGLAGGTSTDTQYF TGTGCCAGCAGCTTAAGGGGTCTAGCGGGAGGTACTAGCACAGATACGCAGTATTTT
16 TRBJ1-2 NA TRBV6-5 CASSFALGRSNYGYTF TGTGCCAGCAGTTTTGCCTTGGGCAGATCTAACTATGGCTACACCTTC
12 TRBJ2-5 TRBD1 TRBV12-3/TRBV12-4 CASRGTVETQYF TGTGCCAGCAGAGGGACAGTTGAGACCCAGTACTTC
14 TRBJ1-6 NA TRBV19 CASSIAGDDSPLHF TGTGCCAGTAGTATAGCGGGGGATGATTCACCCCTCCACTTT
13 TRBJ2-1 NA TRBV27 CASSPAGVYEQFF TGTGCCAGCAGTCCGGCGGGTGTGTATGAGCAGTTCTTC
14 TRBJ1-5 NA TRBV5-1 CASSLDGGNQPQHF TGCGCCAGCAGCTTGGACGGGGGCAATCAGCCCCAGCATTTT
10 TRBJ2-1 NA TRBV2 CASSRTEQFF TGTGCCAGCAGTCGGACAGAGCAGTTCTTC
15 TRBJ1-6 NA TRBV25-1 CASSPQLGVSSPLHF TGTGCCAGCAGTCCCCAGCTAGGGGTTAGCTCACCCCTCCACTTT
14 TRBJ2-1 TRBD2 TRBV15 CATNRLAGPAGQFF TGTGCCACCAACAGACTAGCGGGACCCGCGGGGCAGTTCTTC